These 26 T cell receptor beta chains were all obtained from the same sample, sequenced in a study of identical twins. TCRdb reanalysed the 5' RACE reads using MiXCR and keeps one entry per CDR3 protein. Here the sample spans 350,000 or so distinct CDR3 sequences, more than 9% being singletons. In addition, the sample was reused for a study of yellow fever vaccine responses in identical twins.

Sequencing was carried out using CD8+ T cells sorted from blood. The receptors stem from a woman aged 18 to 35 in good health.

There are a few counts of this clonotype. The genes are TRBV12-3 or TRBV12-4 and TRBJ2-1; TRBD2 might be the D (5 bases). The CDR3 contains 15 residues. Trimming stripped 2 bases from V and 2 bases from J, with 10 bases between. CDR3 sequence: CASSLFGETYNEQFF. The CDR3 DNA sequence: TGTGCCAGCAGTTTATTCGGGGAGACCTACAATGAGCAGTTCTTC.

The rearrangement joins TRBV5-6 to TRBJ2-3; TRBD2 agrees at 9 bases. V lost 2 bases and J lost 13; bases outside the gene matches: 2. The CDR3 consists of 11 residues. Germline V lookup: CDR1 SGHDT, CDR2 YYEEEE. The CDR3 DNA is TGTGCCAGCAGCTTAAGACTAGCGGAGTATTTT. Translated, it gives CASSLRLAEYF.

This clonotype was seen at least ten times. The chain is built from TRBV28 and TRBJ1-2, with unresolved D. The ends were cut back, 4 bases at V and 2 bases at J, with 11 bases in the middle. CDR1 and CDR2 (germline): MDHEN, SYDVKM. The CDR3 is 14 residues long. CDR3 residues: CASSYGEPNYGYTF. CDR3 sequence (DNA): TGTGCCAGCAGTTATGGGGAACCGAACTATGGCTACACCTTC.

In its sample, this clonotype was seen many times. CDR3 sequence (DNA): TGTGCCATCAGTGAGTCGTTTGCACTTACTCCTTCTAACTATGGCTACACCTTC. This translates into CAISESFALTPSNYGYTF. The chain has TRBV10-3 and TRBJ1-2; no clear D. The V end lost 0 bases, the J end lost 0 bases, and 17 bases lay between the germline ends. This CDR3 region has 18 residues. Per germline, CDR1 ENHRY and CDR2 SYGVKD.

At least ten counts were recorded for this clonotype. The CDR3 loop is CASSHLTSGPTDTQYF. CDR3 DNA sequence: TGTGCCAGCAGCCACCTAACTAGCGGGCCTACAGATACGCAGTATTTT. The rearrangement joins TRBV7-9 to TRBJ2-3; 9 bases align to TRBD2. This CDR3 comprises 16 residues. Germline CDR1 reads SEHNR; CDR2 reads FQNEAQ (reference sequence). The junction had 9 bases not matched to a gene; V was cut back by 5 bases and J by 3 bases.

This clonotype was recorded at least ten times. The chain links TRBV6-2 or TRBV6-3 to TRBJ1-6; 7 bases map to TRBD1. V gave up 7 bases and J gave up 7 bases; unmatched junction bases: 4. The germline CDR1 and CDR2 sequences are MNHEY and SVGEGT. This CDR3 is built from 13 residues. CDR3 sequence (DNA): TGTGCCAGCAAATTACAGGGGAATTCACCCCTCCACTTT. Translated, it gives CASKLQGNSPLHF.

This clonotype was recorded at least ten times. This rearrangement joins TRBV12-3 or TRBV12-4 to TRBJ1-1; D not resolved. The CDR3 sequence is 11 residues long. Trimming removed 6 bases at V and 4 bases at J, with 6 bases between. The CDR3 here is CASSGVTEAFF. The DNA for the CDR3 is TGTGCCAGCAGCGGGGTCACTGAAGCTTTCTTT.

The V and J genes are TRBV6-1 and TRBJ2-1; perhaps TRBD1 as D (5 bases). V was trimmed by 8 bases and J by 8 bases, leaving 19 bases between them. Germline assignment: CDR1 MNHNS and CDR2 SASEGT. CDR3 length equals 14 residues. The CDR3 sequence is CASHDITRAYEQFF. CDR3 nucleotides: TGTGCCAGCCACGATATCACCAGGGCTTATGAGCAGTTCTTC.

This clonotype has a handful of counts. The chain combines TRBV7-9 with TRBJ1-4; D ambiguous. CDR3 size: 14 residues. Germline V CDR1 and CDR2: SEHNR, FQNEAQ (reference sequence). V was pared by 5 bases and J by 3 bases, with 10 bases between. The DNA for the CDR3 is TGTGCCAGCAGCCTAGTCCGGCCTAATGAAAAACTGTTTTTT. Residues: CASSLVRPNEKLFF.

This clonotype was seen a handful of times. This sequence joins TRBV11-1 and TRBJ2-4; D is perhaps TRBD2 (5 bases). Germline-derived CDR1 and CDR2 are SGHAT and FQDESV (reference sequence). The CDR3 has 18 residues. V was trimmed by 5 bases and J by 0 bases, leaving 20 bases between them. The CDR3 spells CASSPGLKAKVAKNIQYF. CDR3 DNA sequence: TGTGCCAGCAGCCCCGGACTCAAAGCGAAGGTAGCCAAAAACATTCAGTACTTC.

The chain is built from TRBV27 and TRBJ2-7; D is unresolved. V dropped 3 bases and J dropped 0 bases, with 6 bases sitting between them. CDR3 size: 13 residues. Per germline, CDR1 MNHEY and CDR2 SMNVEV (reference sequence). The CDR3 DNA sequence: TGTGCCAGCAGTTTCGGTTACTCCTACGAGCAGTACTTC. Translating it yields CASSFGYSYEQYF.

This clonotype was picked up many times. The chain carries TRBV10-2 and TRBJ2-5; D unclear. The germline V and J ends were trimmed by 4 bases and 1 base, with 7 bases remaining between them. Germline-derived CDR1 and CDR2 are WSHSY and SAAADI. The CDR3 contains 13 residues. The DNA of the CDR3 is TGCGCCAGCAGTGTAGGGATCCAAGAGACCCAGTACTTC. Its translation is CASSVGIQETQYF.

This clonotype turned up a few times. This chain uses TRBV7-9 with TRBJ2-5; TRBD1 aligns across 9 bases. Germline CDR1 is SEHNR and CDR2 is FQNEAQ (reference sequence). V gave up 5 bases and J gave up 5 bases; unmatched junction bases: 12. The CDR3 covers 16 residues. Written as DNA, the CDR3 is TGTGCCAGCAGCAATCCCCCGACAGGGGGAAGGGAGACCCAGTACTTC. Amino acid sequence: CASSNPPTGGRETQYF.

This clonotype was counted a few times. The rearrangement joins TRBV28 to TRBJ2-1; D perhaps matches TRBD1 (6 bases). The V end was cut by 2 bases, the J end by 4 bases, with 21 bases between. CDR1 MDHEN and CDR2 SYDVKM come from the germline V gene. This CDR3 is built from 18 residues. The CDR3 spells CASSLKSGTGLVYNEQFF. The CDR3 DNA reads TGTGCCAGCAGTTTAAAGTCGGGAACAGGGTTGGTTTACAATGAGCAGTTCTTC. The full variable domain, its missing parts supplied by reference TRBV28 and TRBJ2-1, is DVKVTQSSRYLVKRTGEKVFLECVQDMDHENMFWYRQDPGLGLRLIYFSYDVKMKEKGDIPEGYSVSREKKERFSLILESASTNQTSMYLCASSLKSGTGLVYNEQFFGPGTRLTVL.

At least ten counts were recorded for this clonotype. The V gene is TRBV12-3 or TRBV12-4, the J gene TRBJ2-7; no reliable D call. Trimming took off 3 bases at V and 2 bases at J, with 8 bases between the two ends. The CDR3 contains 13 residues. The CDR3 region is CASSFGGTYEQYF. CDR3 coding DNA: TGTGCCAGCAGTTTTGGCGGAACCTACGAGCAGTACTTC.

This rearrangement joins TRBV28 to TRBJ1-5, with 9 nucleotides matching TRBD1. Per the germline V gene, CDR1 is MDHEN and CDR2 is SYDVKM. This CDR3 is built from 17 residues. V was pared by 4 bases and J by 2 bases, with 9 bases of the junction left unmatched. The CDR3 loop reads CASSSYRGLRGNQPQHF. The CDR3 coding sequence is TGTGCCAGCAGTTCATACAGGGGGCTCAGGGGCAATCAGCCCCAGCATTTT.

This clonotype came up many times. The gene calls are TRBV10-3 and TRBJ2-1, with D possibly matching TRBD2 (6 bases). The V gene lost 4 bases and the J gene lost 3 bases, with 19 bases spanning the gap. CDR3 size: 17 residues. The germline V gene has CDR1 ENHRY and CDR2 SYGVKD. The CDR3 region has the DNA TGTGCCATCAGTGCGACGGGGAGCGGGTCCTACTACAATGAGCAGTTCTTC. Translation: CAISATGSGSYYNEQFF.

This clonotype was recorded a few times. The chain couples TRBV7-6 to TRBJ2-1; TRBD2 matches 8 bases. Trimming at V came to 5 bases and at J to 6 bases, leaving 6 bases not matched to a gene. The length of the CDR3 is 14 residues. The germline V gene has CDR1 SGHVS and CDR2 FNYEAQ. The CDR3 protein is CASSPGGGSNEQFF. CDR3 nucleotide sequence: TGTGCCAGCAGCCCCGGGGGGGGGTCCAATGAGCAGTTCTTC.

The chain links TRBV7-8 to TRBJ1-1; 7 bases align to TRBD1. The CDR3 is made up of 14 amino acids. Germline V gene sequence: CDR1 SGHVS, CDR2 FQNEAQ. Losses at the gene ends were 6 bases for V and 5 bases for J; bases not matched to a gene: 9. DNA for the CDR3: TGTGCCAGCAGTGACAGGGCGTATAGGACTGAAGCTTTCTTT. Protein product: CASSDRAYRTEAFF.

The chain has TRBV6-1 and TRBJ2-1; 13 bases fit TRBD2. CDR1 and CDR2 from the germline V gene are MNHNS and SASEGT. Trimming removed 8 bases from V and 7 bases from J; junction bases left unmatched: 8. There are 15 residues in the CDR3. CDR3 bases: TGTGCCAGCGGGATGCGGACTAGCGGGAGAAATGAGCAGTTCTTC. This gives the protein CASGMRTSGRNEQFF.

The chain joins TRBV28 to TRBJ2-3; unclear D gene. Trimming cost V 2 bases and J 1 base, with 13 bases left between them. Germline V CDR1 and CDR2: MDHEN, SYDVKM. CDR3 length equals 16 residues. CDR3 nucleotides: TGTGCCAGCAGTTTACTACCCCCTGCCGGCACAGATACGCAGTATTTT. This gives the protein CASSLLPPAGTDTQYF.

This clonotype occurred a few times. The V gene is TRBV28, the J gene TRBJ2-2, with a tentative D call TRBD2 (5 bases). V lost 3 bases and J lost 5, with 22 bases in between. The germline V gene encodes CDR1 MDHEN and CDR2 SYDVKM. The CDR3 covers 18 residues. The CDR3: CASSFYSPWERKTGELFF. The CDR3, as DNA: TGTGCCAGCAGTTTCTATTCTCCGTGGGAGCGAAAAACCGGGGAGCTGTTTTTT.

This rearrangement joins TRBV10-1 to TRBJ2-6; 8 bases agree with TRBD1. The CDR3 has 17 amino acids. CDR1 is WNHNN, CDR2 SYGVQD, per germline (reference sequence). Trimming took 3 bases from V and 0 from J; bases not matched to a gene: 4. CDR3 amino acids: CASSDGQGNSGANVLTF. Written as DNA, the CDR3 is TGCGCCAGCAGTGATGGACAGGGAAACTCTGGGGCCAACGTCCTGACTTTC.

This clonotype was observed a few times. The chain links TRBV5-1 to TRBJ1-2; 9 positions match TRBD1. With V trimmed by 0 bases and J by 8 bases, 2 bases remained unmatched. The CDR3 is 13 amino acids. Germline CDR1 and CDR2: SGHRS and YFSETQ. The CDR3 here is CASSLGDRAGYTF. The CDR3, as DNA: TGCGCCAGCAGCTTGGGGGACAGGGCCGGCTACACCTTC.

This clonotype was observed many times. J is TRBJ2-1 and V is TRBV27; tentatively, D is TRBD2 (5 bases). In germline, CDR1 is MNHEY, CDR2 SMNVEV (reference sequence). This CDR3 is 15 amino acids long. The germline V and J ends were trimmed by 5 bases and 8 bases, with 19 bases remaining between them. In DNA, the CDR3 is TGTGCCAGCAGTGGCCCGGGGTCTAATGGGGATGAGCAGTTCTTC. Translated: CASSGPGSNGDEQFF.

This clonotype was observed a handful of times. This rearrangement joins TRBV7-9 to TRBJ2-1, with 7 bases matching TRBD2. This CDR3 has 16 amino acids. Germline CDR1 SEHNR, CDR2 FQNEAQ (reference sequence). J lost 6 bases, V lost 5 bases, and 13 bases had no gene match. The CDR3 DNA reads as TGTGCCAGCAGCCCAGATGGCGGGAGAAATTCCAATGAGCAGTTCTTC. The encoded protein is CASSPDGGRNSNEQFF.